This T cell receptor (beta chain) appears in the sequencing data of a study of T cells expressing NK-cell markers. Turning to the study itself: Source material for TCR beta repertoires consisted of sorted CD3+CD56+NKG2C+, CD3+CD56+NKG2C- and CD3+CD56-NKG2C+ T cells. The sequencing cohort of eight donors included seven HCMV-seropositive individuals and one seronegative individual. Study-wide findings and caveats: The study found these clonotypes also leading the CD3+CD56-NKG2C+ fraction in a few donors. There remained a lack of clarity about HCMV specificity of expanded NKG2C+ T cell clones.

TCRdb reanalyzed the 5' RACE reads, giving one entry per CDR3 protein sequence and no DNA. The sample is made up of roughly 380,000 distinct CDR3 sequences, and the top ten hold 5.2% of it. For this clonotype: What it recognizes is unknown.

CDR1 SGDLS and CDR2 YYNGEE come from the germline V gene. The CDR3 has 16 residues. The sequenced sample was blood T cells: a sorted CD56 or NKG2C T cell subset, CD4+ or CD8+ T cells, or bulk PBMC T cells (not recorded which). V is TRBV9 and J is TRBJ2-2; the D gene TCRdb calls, TRBD2, cannot be checked with no DNA. This TCR derives from a man aged 18-75 years in good health. The CDR3 sequence is CASSADQGRVAGELFF.